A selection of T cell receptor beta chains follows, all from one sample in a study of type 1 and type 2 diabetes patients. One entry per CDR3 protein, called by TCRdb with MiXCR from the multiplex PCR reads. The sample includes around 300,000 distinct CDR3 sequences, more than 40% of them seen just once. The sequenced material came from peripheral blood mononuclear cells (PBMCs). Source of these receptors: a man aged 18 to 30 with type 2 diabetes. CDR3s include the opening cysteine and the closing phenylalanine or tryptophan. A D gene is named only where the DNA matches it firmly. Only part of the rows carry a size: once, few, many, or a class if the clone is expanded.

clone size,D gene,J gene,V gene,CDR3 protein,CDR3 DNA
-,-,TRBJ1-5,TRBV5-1,CASNSDPGDQPQHF,TGCGCCAGCAACTCGGACCCGGGGGACCAGCCCCAGCATTTT
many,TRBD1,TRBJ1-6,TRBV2,CASSDAGQHLSPLHF,TGTGCCAGCAGTGACGCGGGACAGCACCTTTCACCCCTCCACTTT
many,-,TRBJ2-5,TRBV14,CASSQEPFETQYF,TGTGCCAGCAGCCAAGAACCCTTCGAGACCCAGTACTTC
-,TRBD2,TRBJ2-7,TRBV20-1,CSARDRLAGVRGGTYEQYF,TGCAGTGCTAGGGATCGACTAGCGGGAGTAAGGGGGGGGACCTACGAGCAGTACTTC
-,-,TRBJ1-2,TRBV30,CAISESVRGDYGYTF,TGTGCCATCAGTGAGTCGGTAAGGGGGGACTATGGCTACACCTTC
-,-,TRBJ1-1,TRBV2,CASSRLVSANTEAFF,TGTGCCAGCAGTCGGTTGGTGTCAGCGAACACTGAAGCTTTCTTT
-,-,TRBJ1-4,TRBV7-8,CASSPKGFSTNEKLFF,TGTGCCAGCAGCCCGAAGGGATTCTCCACTAATGAAAAACTGTTTTTT
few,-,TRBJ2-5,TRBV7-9,CASSFGKPGTQYF,TGTGCCAGCAGCTTCGGGAAACCGGGGACCCAGTACTTC
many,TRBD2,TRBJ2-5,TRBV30,CAWSVLAGEGTQYF,TGTGCCTGGAGTGTACTAGCGGGAGAGGGGACCCAGTACTTC
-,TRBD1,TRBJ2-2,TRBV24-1,CATSDSTTGGDLGELFF,TGTGCCACCAGTGATTCAACGACAGGGGGCGATTTAGGGGAGCTGTTTTTT
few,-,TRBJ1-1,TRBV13,CASSLGRGQEAFF,TGTGCCAGTAGTCTTGGCCGGGGGCAGGAAGCTTTCTTT
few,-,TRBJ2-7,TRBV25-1,CASSEYGPYEQYF,TGTGCCAGCAGTGAATACGGTCCCTACGAGCAGTACTTC
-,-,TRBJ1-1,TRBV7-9,CAGDEGQYTEAFF,TGTGCCGGGGACGAGGGCCAATACACTGAAGCTTTCTTT
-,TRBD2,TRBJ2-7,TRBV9,CASSGTSGNYEQYF,TGTGCCAGCAGCGGGACTAGCGGGAACTACGAGCAGTACTTC
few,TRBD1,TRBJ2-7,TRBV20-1,CSAFGPGQSYEQYF,TGCAGTGCTTTCGGCCCGGGACAGTCCTACGAGCAGTACTTC
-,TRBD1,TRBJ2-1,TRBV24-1,CATSDSRDRVVDEQFF,TGTGCCACCAGTGATTCCCGGGACAGGGTTGTAGATGAGCAGTTCTTC
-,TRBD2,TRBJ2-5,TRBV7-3,CASSPTSSGSQYF,TGTGCCAGCAGCCCGACTTCGAGCGGGAGCCAGTACTTC
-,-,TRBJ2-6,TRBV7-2,CASSSDVAGANVLTF,TGTGCCAGCAGTTCCGACGTGGCTGGGGCCAACGTCCTGACTTTC
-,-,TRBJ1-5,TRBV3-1,CASSQGVRSNQPQHF,TGTGCCAGCAGCCAAGGGGTAAGGAGCAATCAGCCCCAGCATTTT
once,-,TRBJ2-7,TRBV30,CAWGTEHEQYF,TGTGCCTGGGGGACCGAGCACGAGCAGTACTTC
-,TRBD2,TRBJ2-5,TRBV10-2,CASSDPGLAGGETQYF,TGCGCCAGCAGTGACCCTGGACTAGCGGGAGGAGAGACCCAGTACTTC
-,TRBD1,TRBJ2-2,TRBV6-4,CASSDSTNRGYTGELFF,TGTGCCAGCAGTGACTCCACCAACAGGGGGTACACCGGGGAGCTGTTTTTT
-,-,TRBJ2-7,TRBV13,CASSPSALVSYEQYF,TGTGCCAGCAGCCCCAGCGCGCTAGTCTCCTACGAGCAGTACTTC
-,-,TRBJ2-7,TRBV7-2,CASSRPSGAREQYF,TGTGCCAGTAGTAGACCCTCGGGGGCGCGTGAGCAGTACTTC
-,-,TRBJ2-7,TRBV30,CAWSAVTGSEQYF,TGTGCCTGGAGTGCGGTAACGGGGAGCGAGCAGTACTTC
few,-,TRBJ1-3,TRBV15,CATSRRGITGNTIYF,TGTGCCACCAGCAGAAGGGGAATTACTGGAAACACCATATATTTT
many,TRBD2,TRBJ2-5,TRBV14,CASSRTSGDEETQYF,TGTGCCAGCAGTCGTACTAGCGGGGACGAAGAGACCCAGTACTTC